This T cell receptor beta chain was captured by sequencing in a study of CD4+ T cells in melanoma. Repertoires were generated with immunoSEQ multiplex PCR, while TCRdb's copy carries only in-frame clones and drops some. The profile covers thousands of clones, with about 61% appearing a single time and 20% to 25% taken by the ten largest. This clone has just a few counts. Its antigen is currently unknown. Broader study findings: Diverse differentiation states were reported for melanoma neoantigen-specific CD4+ T cells. CD8+ T cell, macrophage and B cell function reportedly correlated with neoantigen-specific CD4+ T cells.

This receptor was identified in a human donor with melanoma. Sample: cells from a culture (not recorded whether cultured in vitro).

DNA of the CDR3: TGTGCCAGCAGCGCCCAATTAGACAGGGATCGGGAAAAACTGTTTTTT. It codes for CASSAQLDRDREKLFF. The chain employs TRBV13 and TRBJ1-4, with 7 bases aligning to TRBD1. Trimming took 5 bases from V and 8 from J; bases not matched to a gene: 14. Germline CDR1 PRHDT, CDR2 FYEKMQ (reference sequence). This CDR3 has 16 amino acids.